What follows are 21 T cell receptor beta chains derived from one specimen sequenced in a study of a mutant IDH1 vaccine in newly diagnosed glioma. Only in-frame clones appear in the TCRdb table, and some are missing; sequencing was by immunoSEQ multiplex PCR. Altogether roughly 48,000 clones are present, 76% being singletons, with the ten largest covering 9% to 15%. Indicated time point: week 35, safety follow-up. Every vaccination contained 300 ug of the mutant IDH1 20-mer peptide and was paired with topical imiquimod. No antigen has been identified for these receptors. The material was PBMCs, obtained from a glioma patient whose treatment included an IDH1 peptide vaccine. These receptors all stem from a man aged 40-55 years with glioma.

V gene TRBV5-5 combines with J gene TRBJ2-7; no reliable D call. With 4 bases removed from V and 3 bases from J, the gap between germline ends came to 11 bases. The V gene's germline CDR1 is SGHKS and CDR2 YYEKEE (reference sequence). This CDR3 has 13 amino acids. The CDR3 here is CASSPTGFYEQYF. The CDR3 DNA reads as TGTGCCAGCAGCCCAACCGGATTCTACGAGCAGTACTTC. The full variable domain, completed using reference TRBV5-5 and TRBJ2-7, is DAGVTQSPTHLIKTRGQQVTLRCSPISGHKSVSWYQQVLGQGPQFIFQYYEKEERGRGNFPDRFSARQFPNYSSELNVNALLLGDSALYLCASSPTGFYEQYFGPGTRLTVT.

The J gene is TRBJ2-2, the V gene TRBV19, with TRBD1 matching over 7 bases. Germline CDR1 is LNHDA and CDR2 is SQIVND (reference sequence). CDR3 size: 17 residues. Trimming took 1 base from V and 4 from J; bases not matched to a gene: 9. The chain's CDR3 is CASSIGGGGSGTGELFF. CDR3 coding DNA: TGTGCCAGTAGTATAGGAGGGGGCGGTTCGGGCACCGGGGAGCTGTTTTTT.

V is TRBV18 and J is TRBJ2-1; maybe TRBD2 (7 bases). The germline V gene encodes CDR1 KGHSH and CDR2 LQKENI. This CDR3 contains 15 residues. V was shortened by 3 bases and J by 8 bases, with 17 bases between the two germline ends. The CDR3 region is CASSPPGLKGDEQFF. The CDR3, as DNA: TGTGCCAGCTCACCGCCGGGACTAAAGGGGGATGAGCAGTTCTTC. The whole variable domain, remainder taken from reference TRBV18 and TRBJ2-1, is NAGVMQNPRHLVRRRGQEARLRCSPMKGHSHVYWYRQLPEEGLKFMVYLQKENIIDESGMPKERFSAEFPKEGPSILRIQQVVRGDSAAYFCASSPPGLKGDEQFFGPGTRLTVL.

The chain couples TRBV6-1 to TRBJ2-1; D might be TRBD2 (5 bases). The V end was cut by 5 bases, the J end by 0 bases, with 8 bases between. The CDR3 runs 14 residues. Germline CDR1 reads MNHNS; CDR2 reads SASEGT. CDR3 region: CASSPGSSYNEQFF. CDR3 DNA: TGTGCCAGCAGTCCGGGGAGCTCCTACAATGAGCAGTTCTTC.

The gene calls are TRBV6-5 and TRBJ1-4; D unresolved. Germline V lookup: CDR1 MNHEY, CDR2 SVGAGI. The CDR3 is made up of 15 amino acids. Trimming stripped 2 bases from V and 6 bases from J, with 13 bases between. The CDR3 coding sequence is TGTGCCAGCAGTTACCCCGGGATCTATGATGAAAAACTGTTTTTT. This codes for CASSYPGIYDEKLFF.

V is TRBV5-8 and J is TRBJ1-5, with D perhaps TRBD1 (5 bases). The CDR3 has 15 residues. Per the germline V gene, CDR1 is SGHTS and CDR2 is YDEGEE. Trimming left V 2 bases short and J 3 bases short, with 12 bases between. DNA for the CDR3: TGTGCCAGCAGCTTCCGAAGGGGCATCAATCAGCCCCAGCATTTT. Translating it yields CASSFRRGINQPQHF.

The chain is built from TRBV14 and TRBJ2-3, with 8 positions matching TRBD2. This CDR3 comprises 15 residues. Germline loops: CDR1 SGHDN, CDR2 FVKESK. Germline trimming cut 1 base from V and 7 bases from J; bases unmatched to any gene: 7. The CDR3 region has the DNA TGTGCCAGCAGCCAAGGAGCGGGAGTTCAATATACGCAGTATTTT. It codes for CASSQGAGVQYTQYF.

The J gene is TRBJ1-1, the V gene TRBV7-9, with D unclear. The CDR3 is 13 amino acids. V gave up 5 bases and J gave up 4 bases, with 11 bases separating them. Germline values: CDR1 SEHNR, CDR2 FQNEAQ (reference sequence). CDR3 nucleotides: TGTGCCAGCAGCCATTCATTACTCACTGAAGCTTTCTTT. This sequence encodes CASSHSLLTEAFF.

This clone was recorded a few times. The CDR3 loop is CASSDSKETQYF. The CDR3, as DNA: TGTGCCAGCAGTGACTCTAAAGAGACCCAGTACTTC. The chain employs TRBV6-1 and TRBJ2-5; unclear D gene. Trimming left V 3 bases short and J 3 bases short, with 5 bases between. Germline V gene lookup returns CDR1 MNHNS and CDR2 SASEGT. The CDR3 consists of 12 residues.

This clone was recorded only once. The gene calls are TRBV4-1 and TRBJ2-1; 8 bases line up with TRBD2. This CDR3 region has 14 residues. Germline CDR1 is MGHRA and CDR2 is YSYEKL. Germline trimming cut 4 bases from V and 3 bases from J; bases unmatched to any gene: 2. The DNA for the CDR3 is TGCGCCAGCAGCCTAGGGACTAGCTACAATGAGCAGTTCTTC. Protein product: CASSLGTSYNEQFF.

The chain links TRBV7-9 to TRBJ2-2; 10 positions match TRBD2. The CDR3 is made up of 16 amino acids. Trimming took 1 base from V and 7 from J; bases not matched to a gene: 6. Germline V gene lookup returns CDR1 SEHNR and CDR2 FQNEAQ (reference sequence). CDR3 nucleotides: TGTGCCAGCAGCTTAGTAGCGGGAGGCCGGGACGGGGAGCTGTTTTTT. Protein product: CASSLVAGGRDGELFF.

The chain's CDR3 is CASSRDLAGGAEAFF. In nucleotides, the CDR3 is TGTGCCAGCAGCCGAGATTTGGCAGGCGGCGCTGAAGCTTTCTTT. The gene calls are TRBV7-9 and TRBJ1-1; D unclear. Trimming left V 5 bases short and J 6 bases short, with 19 bases between. The germline CDR1 and CDR2 sequences are SEHNR and FQNEAQ (reference sequence). The CDR3 is 15 residues long. Supplemented by reference TRBV7-9 and TRBJ1-1, the full variable domain reads DTGVSQNPRHKITKRGQNVTFRCDPISEHNRLYWYRQTLGQGPEFLTYFQNEAQLEKSRLLSDRFSAERPKGSFSTLEIQRTEQGDSAMYLCASSRDLAGGAEAFFGQGTRLTVV.

The chain employs TRBV6-6 and TRBJ2-7, with D tentatively TRBD1 (7 bases). CDR1 is MNHNY, CDR2 SVGAGI, per germline (reference sequence). Deletions cut 6 bases from V and 7 bases from J, with 19 bases between. The CDR3 is 14 residues long. CDR3 DNA sequence: TGTGCCAGCAGCCAGGGACAGTCTGGGAGGGAGCAGTACTTC. Its translation: CASSQGQSGREQYF.

The chain recombines TRBV11-2 with TRBJ1-1; 9 bases map to TRBD1. CDR1 and CDR2 (germline): SGHAT, FQNNGV. The J segment lost 1 base and the V segment lost 5 bases, leaving 2 bases of the junction unmatched. CDR3 length: 14 amino acids. CDR3 sequence reads: CASSPGQGNTEAFF. The CDR3 DNA sequence: TGTGCCAGCAGCCCGGGACAGGGGAACACTGAAGCTTTCTTT.

This chain uses TRBV7-2 with TRBJ2-2; 11 bases line up with TRBD2. Germline CDR1 is SGHTA and CDR2 is FQGNSA. V was pared by 5 bases and J by 4 bases, with 3 bases of the junction left unmatched. This CDR3 has 15 residues. The CDR3 DNA follows: TGTGCCAGCAGCCGGACTAGCGGGTTCACCGGGGAGCTGTTTTTT. As protein: CASSRTSGFTGELFF.

The chain links TRBV7-9 to TRBJ2-3, with 8 bases matching TRBD2. The V and J ends lost 4 bases and 2 bases, in that order; junction bases with no gene match: 5. From germline, CDR1 is SEHNR and CDR2 FQNEAQ (reference sequence). This CDR3 has 15 amino acids. In DNA, the CDR3 is TGTGCCAGCAGCTCGACTAGCGAGAACACAGATACGCAGTATTTT. It yields the protein CASSSTSENTDTQYF.

This chain connects TRBV27 to TRBJ1-2; D perhaps matches TRBD1 (6 bases). This CDR3 region has 14 residues. Germline CDR1 MNHEY, CDR2 SMNVEV (reference sequence). Trimming shortened V by 6 bases and J by 0 bases, and 11 bases separated the two germline ends. CDR3: CASSRGGANYGYTF. The CDR3, as DNA: TGTGCCAGCAGCCGGGGGGGCGCTAACTATGGCTACACCTTC.

This clone appeared a single time. The rearrangement links TRBV5-6 to TRBJ2-1; D remains unclear. The V gene's germline CDR1 is SGHDT and CDR2 YYEEEE. Trimming removed 5 bases from V and 0 bases from J, with 15 bases in between. This CDR3 is 16 amino acids long. The CDR3 reads CASSSLTQSSYNEQFF. For the CDR3, the DNA is TGTGCCAGCAGTAGCTTGACCCAAAGCTCCTACAATGAGCAGTTCTTC.

This chain connects TRBV5-6 to TRBJ2-5; D is unresolved. Germline assignment: CDR1 SGHDT and CDR2 YYEEEE. There are 14 residues in the CDR3. V was pared by 0 bases and J by 5 bases, with 11 bases between. In nucleotides, the CDR3 is TGTGCCAGCAGCTTGGCTGGACGGCAGGAGACCCAGTACTTC. This encodes CASSLAGRQETQYF.

V is TRBV28 and J is TRBJ1-3, with TRBD1 identical over 9 bases. With 8 bases clipped from V and 4 bases from J, the junction kept 9 bases outside the gene matches. This CDR3 is built from 15 residues. Germline CDR1 and CDR2: MDHEN and SYDVKM. CDR3 loop: CASYRGRVVGNTIYF. The CDR3 bases are TGTGCCAGCTACAGGGGGCGCGTTGTCGGAAACACCATATATTTT. The variable domain in full, completed from reference TRBV28 and TRBJ1-3, reads DVKVTQSSRYLVKRTGEKVFLECVQDMDHENMFWYRQDPGLGLRLIYFSYDVKMKEKGDIPEGYSVSREKKERFSLILESASTNQTSMYLCASYRGRVVGNTIYFGEGSWLTVV.

The CDR3 DNA follows: TGTGCCAGCAGTTTTCGGGCAGGTTACTACGAGCAGTACGTC. Protein product: CASSFRAGYYEQYV. The chain uses TRBV27 and TRBJ2-7; D call uncertain. This CDR3 comprises 14 residues. Germline CDR1 and CDR2: MNHEY and SMNVEV (reference sequence). Trimming removed 3 bases at V and 3 bases at J, with 12 bases between.